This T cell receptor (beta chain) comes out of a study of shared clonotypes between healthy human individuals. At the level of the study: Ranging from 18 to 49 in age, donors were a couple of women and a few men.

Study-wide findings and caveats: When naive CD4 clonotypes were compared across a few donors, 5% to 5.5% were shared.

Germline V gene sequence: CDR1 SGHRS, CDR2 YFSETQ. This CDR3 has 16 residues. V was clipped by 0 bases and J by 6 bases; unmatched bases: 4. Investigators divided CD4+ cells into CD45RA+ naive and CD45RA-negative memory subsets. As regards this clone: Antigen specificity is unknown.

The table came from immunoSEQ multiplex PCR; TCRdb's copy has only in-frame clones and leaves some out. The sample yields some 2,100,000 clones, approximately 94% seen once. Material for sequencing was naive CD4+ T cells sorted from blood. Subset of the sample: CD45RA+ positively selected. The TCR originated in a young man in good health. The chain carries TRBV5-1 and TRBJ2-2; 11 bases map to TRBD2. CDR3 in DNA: TGCGCCAGCAGCTTGGGCCTAGCGGGAGGAGCCGGGGAGCTGTTTTTT. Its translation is CASSLGLAGGAGELFF.